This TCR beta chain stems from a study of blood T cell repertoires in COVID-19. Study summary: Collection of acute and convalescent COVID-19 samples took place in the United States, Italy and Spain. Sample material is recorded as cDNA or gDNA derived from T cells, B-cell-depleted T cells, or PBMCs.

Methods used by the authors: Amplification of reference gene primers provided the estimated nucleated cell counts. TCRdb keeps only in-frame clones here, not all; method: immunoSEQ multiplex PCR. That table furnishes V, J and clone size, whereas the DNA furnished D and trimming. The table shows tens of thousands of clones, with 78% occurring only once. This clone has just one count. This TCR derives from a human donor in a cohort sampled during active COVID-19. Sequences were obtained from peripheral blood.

CDR3 sequence (DNA): TGCGCCAGCAGCCCACAAACGGGCGAGCAGTACTTC. This sequence encodes CASSPQTGEQYF. This sequence joins TRBV4-1 and TRBJ2-7; unclear D gene. Germline CDR1 MGHRA, CDR2 YSYEKL. CDR3 length: 12 amino acids. The ends were cut back, 4 bases at V and 6 bases at J, with 10 bases in the middle.